Listed here is a single T cell receptor beta chain. This CDR3 has 14 residues. V was trimmed by 0 bases and J by 7 bases, leaving 12 bases between them. CDR1 and CDR2 from the germline V gene are MGHRA and YSYEKL. This entry is derived from a study of T cell responses to AZD1222 COVID-19 vaccine. The method was immunoSEQ multiplex PCR; TCRdb's version includes in-frame clones alone and lacks a portion of them. The sample yields about 150,000 clones, around nine tenths seen once. The V call is TRBV4-1, the J call TRBJ1-2; the D is unclear. Here the sequenced sample was peripheral blood, taken on day 0 of AZD1222 vaccination. The clonotype comes from an adult in good health. The CDR3 reads CASSQDRFGVGYTF. Written as DNA, the CDR3 is TGCGCCAGCAGCCAAGATAGGTTCGGGGTTGGCTACACCTTC.